Listed here are 32 T cell receptor beta chains from one sample, sequenced in a study of T cell clones after liver transplantation. Profiling relied on immunoSEQ multiplex PCR, and the TCRdb table lists in-frame clones only, not all of them. This table has tens of thousands of clones, approximately 70% appearing once. The sequences come from CD4+ T cells from blood, collected at the approximately 15-month timepoint. These receptors originate from a human patient who received a liver transplant. Some of these T cells may belong to the graft donor.

The V call is TRBV5-1, the J call TRBJ1-6; 7 bases align to TRBD1. The germline gives CDR1 SGHRS, CDR2 YFSETQ. J gave up 5 bases and V 5 bases, and 13 bases lay outside the gene matches. This CDR3 has 17 residues. In nucleotides, the CDR3 is TGCGCCAGCAGGGATAAAACCGGGACAGCCAATAATTCACCCCTCCACTTT. As protein: CASRDKTGTANNSPLHF.

V is TRBV5-6 and J is TRBJ2-7; unclear D gene. CDR3 size: 14 residues. The germline V gene encodes CDR1 SGHDT and CDR2 YYEEEE. V shed 0 bases and J shed 2 bases, with 9 bases lying between them. CDR3 in amino acids: CASSLDRVTYEQYF. The CDR3 nucleotides are TGTGCCAGCAGCTTGGACCGGGTGACCTACGAGCAGTACTTC.

The chain links TRBV6-4 to TRBJ1-1; no reliable D call. This CDR3 is built from 13 residues. The ends were cut back, 5 bases at V and 10 bases at J, with 17 bases in the middle. In germline, CDR1 is MRHNA, CDR2 SNTAGT. Here the CDR3 reads CASSPHRVIGAFF. CDR3 coding DNA: TGTGCCAGCAGTCCACACCGGGTGATAGGAGCTTTCTTT.

This sequence joins TRBV18 and TRBJ1-3; D not resolved. The V end lost 6 bases, the J end lost 0 bases, and 15 bases lay between the germline ends. The germline gives CDR1 KGHSH, CDR2 LQKENI. CDR3 size: 16 residues. The CDR3 loop reads CASSPSYGDSGNTIYF. The CDR3, as DNA: TGTGCCAGCTCTCCTAGCTACGGGGACTCTGGAAACACCATATATTTT.

The rearrangement uses TRBV27 and TRBJ1-5; perhaps TRBD1 as D (5 bases). Germline-derived CDR1 and CDR2 are MNHEY and SMNVEV (reference sequence). The V end lost 5 bases, the J end lost 1 base, and 15 bases lay between the germline ends. This CDR3 contains 16 residues. The CDR3 region is CASSPLKGSSNQPQHF. In DNA form, the CDR3 reads TGTGCCAGCAGTCCCCTTAAGGGGTCGAGCAATCAGCCCCAGCATTTT.

The J gene is TRBJ1-5, the V gene TRBV14, with a tentative D call TRBD1 (6 bases). Looked up from germline, CDR1 is SGHDN and CDR2 is FVKESK. This CDR3 region has 14 residues. V was pared by 3 bases and J by 3 bases, with 9 bases between. The CDR3 DNA is TGTGCCAGCAGCCAGCAGGGGACCAATCAGCCCCAGCATTTT. Translating it yields CASSQQGTNQPQHF.

V is TRBV5-6 and J is TRBJ1-4, with TRBD1 matching 7 bases. J was trimmed by 7 bases and V by 4 bases; bases with no gene match: 4. The CDR3 totals 13 residues. Germline CDR1 SGHDT, CDR2 YYEEEE. The CDR3 DNA sequence: TGTGCCAGCAGCCTCGGGACAGTTGAAAAACTGTTTTTT. This encodes CASSLGTVEKLFF.

The chain links TRBV28 to TRBJ1-1; weak D call: TRBD1 (5 bases). V shed 8 bases and J shed 7 bases, with 17 bases lying between them. The CDR3 is 13 amino acids. Germline CDR1 MDHEN, CDR2 SYDVKM. CDR3 in amino acids: CASGSAQQGEAFF. In nucleotides, the CDR3 is TGTGCCAGCGGCTCCGCCCAGCAGGGTGAAGCTTTCTTT.

The chain is built from TRBV19 and TRBJ2-6; D is undetermined. CDR3 length: 15 residues. CDR1 and CDR2 (germline): LNHDA, SQIVND (reference sequence). Between the trimmed V and J ends, which lost 3 bases and 0 bases, there was a span of 6 bases. The CDR3 here is CASSIKLSGANVLTF. The CDR3 nucleotides read TGTGCCAGTAGTATTAAGCTCTCTGGGGCCAACGTCCTGACTTTC. Full variable domain (rest looked up from reference TRBV19 and TRBJ2-6): DGGITQSPKYLFRKEGQNVTLSCEQNLNHDAMYWYRQDPGQGLRLIYYSQIVNDFQKGDIAEGYSVSREKKESFPLTVTSAQKNPTAFYLCASSIKLSGANVLTFGAGSRLTVL.

By share, this clone counts as medium-sized. The chain carries TRBV28 and TRBJ1-6; D unclear. The CDR3 length is 13 residues. Germline V CDR1 and CDR2: MDHEN, SYDVKM. V shed 9 bases and J shed 6 bases, with 12 bases lying between them. DNA for the CDR3: TGTGCCAGTTATTCCTCTCTTAATTCACCCCTCCACTTT. Translation gives CASYSSLNSPLHF.

This clone came up a few times. The chain carries TRBV20-1 and TRBJ1-4; D gene unclear. The germline V gene encodes CDR1 DFQATT and CDR2 SNEGSKA (reference sequence). CDR3 length: 11 residues. Written as DNA, the CDR3 is TGCGCTTCCGGGCCAAATGAAAAACTGTTTTTT. Translation: CASGPNEKLFF.

This rearrangement joins TRBV6-1 to TRBJ2-7; the D is unclear. This CDR3 is 14 amino acids long. Germline-derived CDR1 and CDR2 are MNHNS and SASEGT. Deletions cut 5 bases from V and 4 bases from J, with 15 bases between. DNA of the CDR3: TGTGCCAGCAGTACCAATCTGGCGACTTACGAGCAGTACTTC. Amino acid sequence: CASSTNLATYEQYF.

This clone appeared a few times. The J gene is TRBJ1-2, the V gene TRBV11-1; 7 nucleotides agree with TRBD1. Germline CDR1 SGHAT, CDR2 FQDESV (reference sequence). With V trimmed by 5 bases and J by 2 bases, 5 bases remained unmatched. The CDR3 consists of 14 residues. The CDR3 region has the DNA TGTGCCAGCAGCCCAAACAGGGGAAACTATGGCTACACCTTC. Its translation: CASSPNRGNYGYTF.

On this clone itself: The germline gene is not matched at one end of the junction; a read error may be the cause. The chain couples TRBV6-1 to TRBJ2-5, with 10 bases identical to TRBD1. CDR3 length: 14 residues. Germline lookup yields CDR1 MNHNS and CDR2 SASEGT. The CDR3 loop reads CASRDRGRQETQYF. CDR3 nucleotides: TGTGCCAGCCGTGACAGGGGGCGCCAAGAGACCCAGTACTTC.

V gene TRBV11-3 combines with J gene TRBJ2-1; the D call may be TRBD1 or TRBD2 (5 bases each). Germline-derived CDR1 and CDR2 are SGHNT and YENEEA. The V end lost 0 bases, the J end lost 8 bases, and 5 bases lay between the germline ends. The CDR3 consists of 12 residues. The CDR3 DNA reads TGTGCCAGCAGCTTAGAGGGGGATGAGCAGTTCTTC. Protein sequence: CASSLEGDEQFF.

The V call is TRBV5-1, the J call TRBJ2-7; TRBD1 matches 11 bases. V shed 4 bases and J 4 bases; nucleotides not matched to a gene: 16. Germline CDR1 and CDR2: SGHRS and YFSETQ. This CDR3 region has 18 residues. Written as DNA, the CDR3 is TGCGCCAGCAGCGTGGGACAGGGGGATGCCGGTGGTAGGTACGAGCAGTACTTC. Its translation is CASSVGQGDAGGRYEQYF.

The chain links TRBV19 to TRBJ1-1, with 10 nucleotides matching TRBD1. The CDR3 covers 14 residues. Trimming at V came to 9 bases and at J to 1 base, leaving 5 bases not matched to a gene. From germline, CDR1 is LNHDA and CDR2 SQIVND (reference sequence). The CDR3 protein is CASRQGAGNTEAFF. The CDR3 DNA sequence: TGTGCCAGCCGACAGGGGGCTGGGAACACTGAAGCTTTCTTT.

V gene TRBV18 combines with J gene TRBJ1-1; D is possibly TRBD1 (6 bases). The CDR3 has 16 residues. Trimming pared 0 bases from V and 2 bases from J, leaving 13 bases between. CDR1 is KGHSH and CDR2 is LQKENI in the germline V gene. The DNA of the CDR3 is TGTGCCAGCTCACCACCCCCCCCACAGGGTAACACTGAAGCTTTCTTT. Protein sequence: CASSPPPPQGNTEAFF.

This clone turned up a few times. The CDR3: CASSIAGDEQFF. For the CDR3, the DNA is TGTGCCAGTAGTATAGCTGGCGATGAGCAGTTCTTC. This chain links TRBV19 with TRBJ2-1; D uncertain. CDR1 and CDR2 from the germline V gene are LNHDA and SQIVND (reference sequence). Between the trimmed V and J ends, which lost 1 base and 8 bases, there was a span of 6 bases. The CDR3 loop spans 12 amino acids.

V gene TRBV7-9 combines with J gene TRBJ1-4; D is ambiguous. CDR1 and CDR2 from the germline V gene are SEHNR and FQNEAQ (reference sequence). The CDR3 consists of 15 residues. Trimming pared 1 base from V and 6 bases from J, leaving 12 bases between. The CDR3 reads CASSLGAGRDEKLFF. The CDR3 bases are TGTGCCAGCAGCTTAGGCGCGGGGAGGGATGAAAAACTGTTTTTT. Full variable domain (missing parts from reference TRBV7-9 and TRBJ1-4): DTGVSQNPRHKITKRGQNVTFRCDPISEHNRLYWYRQTLGQGPEFLTYFQNEAQLEKSRLLSDRFSAERPKGSFSTLEIQRTEQGDSAMYLCASSLGAGRDEKLFFGSGTQLSVL.

The genes are TRBV6-5 and TRBJ2-7; a possible D gene is TRBD2 (5 bases). Germline CDR1 is MNHEY and CDR2 is SVGAGI. Trimming took off 2 bases at V and 3 bases at J, with 11 bases between the two ends. The CDR3 extends over 14 amino acids. The CDR3 loop reads CASSYGPGNYEQYV. The CDR3 DNA reads as TGTGCCAGCAGTTACGGTCCGGGGAACTACGAGCAGTACGTC.

The rearrangement links TRBV5-1 to TRBJ2-2, with 7 bases aligning to TRBD1. After removal of 4 bases from V and 5 bases from J, the junction contained 11 bases not matched to a gene. CDR3 length: 16 amino acids. Germline V gives CDR1 SGHRS, CDR2 YFSETQ. CDR3: CASSLRQGRGTGELFF. The CDR3 coding sequence is TGCGCCAGCAGCCTACGACAGGGAAGGGGGACCGGGGAGCTGTTTTTT. The full variable domain, with the rest looked up from reference TRBV5-1 and TRBJ2-2, is KAGVTQTPRYLIKTRGQQVTLSCSPISGHRSVSWYQQTPGQGLQFLFEYFSETQRNKGNFPGRFSGRQFSNSRSEMNVSTLELGDSALYLCASSLRQGRGTGELFFGEGSRLTVL.

The chain links TRBV2 to TRBJ2-3; D unclear. Trimming removed 6 bases at V and 0 bases at J, with 16 bases between. The length of the CDR3 is 16 residues. Germline V gene lookup returns CDR1 SNHLY and CDR2 FYNNEI. The CDR3 nucleotides read TGTGCCAGCAGCCCCACGTGGCTCTCTAGCACAGATACGCAGTATTTT. It is translated as CASSPTWLSSTDTQYF. Full variable domain (remainder filled in from reference TRBV2 and TRBJ2-3): EPEVTQTPSHQVTQMGQEVILRCVPISNHLYFYWYRQILGQKVEFLVSFYNNEISEKSEIFDDQFSVERPDGSNFTLKIRSTKLEDSAMYFCASSPTWLSSTDTQYFGPGTRLTVL.

V and J are TRBV28 and TRBJ2-3; D unclear. The CDR3 loop spans 13 amino acids. Trimming took 3 bases from V and 2 from J, leaving 6 bases between them. The germline gives CDR1 MDHEN, CDR2 SYDVKM. The CDR3 DNA reads as TGTGCCAGCAGTTTCCAGAACACAGATACGCAGTATTTT. Its protein is CASSFQNTDTQYF.

The V gene is TRBV27, the J gene TRBJ1-1; D is unclear. Trimming stripped 5 bases from V and 4 bases from J, with 20 bases between. CDR1 and CDR2 from the germline V gene are MNHEY and SMNVEV (reference sequence). The CDR3 runs 16 residues. CDR3 nucleotides: TGTGCCAGCAGTCCCTACACTGTGGTAATAGGCACTGAAGCTTTCTTT. This encodes CASSPYTVVIGTEAFF.

The CDR3 DNA reads TGTGCCAGCAGCCCCGGGGTAGTGGACACCGGGGAGCTGTTTTTT. Encoded protein: CASSPGVVDTGELFF. This sequence joins TRBV7-2 and TRBJ2-2; D possibly corresponds to TRBD2 (5 bases). Trimming stripped 5 bases from V and 3 bases from J, with 13 bases between. The CDR3 length is 15 residues. Germline values: CDR1 SGHTA, CDR2 FQGNSA.

The rearrangement uses TRBV5-1 and TRBJ1-6; 8 nucleotides line up with TRBD1. The CDR3 contains 16 residues. The germline V gene has CDR1 SGHRS and CDR2 YFSETQ. The V and J ends lost 2 bases and 7 bases, in that order; junction bases with no gene match: 8. The CDR3 nucleotides are TGCGCCAGCAGCTTTGGGCAGGGGGCGAAAAATTCACCCCTCCACTTT. It encodes CASSFGQGAKNSPLHF.

The genes are TRBV21-1 and TRBJ2-7; the table's TRBD2 call for D was not verified on the DNA. TRBV21-1 is recorded as a pseudogene. The CDR3 is made up of 14 amino acids. The CDR3 is CASSKRGPSYEQYV. The CDR3 nucleotides are TGTGCCAGCAGCAAACGGGGTCCCTCCTACGAGCAGTACGTC.

The chain employs TRBV7-2 and TRBJ2-1; D is uncertain. The V and J ends lost 1 base and 0 bases respectively, with 7 bases between them. The CDR3 covers 15 residues. In germline, CDR1 is SGHTA, CDR2 FQGNSA. CDR3 loop: CASSLERSSYNEQFF. The CDR3 nucleotides are TGTGCCAGCAGCTTAGAACGGAGCTCCTACAATGAGCAGTTCTTC.

DNA for the CDR3: TGCGCCAGCAGCCAAGATGGTGTTGGTAACACTGAAGCTTTCTTT. Amino acids: CASSQDGVGNTEAFF. The V gene is TRBV4-3, the J gene TRBJ1-1; D gene ambiguous. The germline CDR1 and CDR2 sequences are LGHNA and YSLEER. CDR3 length equals 15 residues. V was pared by 0 bases and J by 2 bases, with 10 bases between.

The genes are TRBV14 and TRBJ1-1; D is perhaps TRBD1 (6 bases). The CDR3 spans 15 residues. With 4 bases removed from V and 1 base from J, the gap between germline ends came to 13 bases. The germline gives CDR1 SGHDN, CDR2 FVKESK. The CDR3, as DNA: TGTGCCAGCAGCCTCGGAGGAGGGGGGAACACTGAAGCTTTCTTT. This sequence encodes CASSLGGGGNTEAFF.

This clone appeared a few times. The CDR3 region is CASSVGPTDTQYF. The CDR3 coding sequence is TGTGCCAGTAGCGTGGGTCCCACAGATACGCAGTATTTT. The chain has TRBV2 and TRBJ2-3, with D perhaps TRBD2 (5 bases). The V end lost 9 bases, the J end lost 2 bases, and 12 bases lay between the germline ends. The CDR3 runs 13 residues. CDR1 is SNHLY, CDR2 FYNNEI, per germline.